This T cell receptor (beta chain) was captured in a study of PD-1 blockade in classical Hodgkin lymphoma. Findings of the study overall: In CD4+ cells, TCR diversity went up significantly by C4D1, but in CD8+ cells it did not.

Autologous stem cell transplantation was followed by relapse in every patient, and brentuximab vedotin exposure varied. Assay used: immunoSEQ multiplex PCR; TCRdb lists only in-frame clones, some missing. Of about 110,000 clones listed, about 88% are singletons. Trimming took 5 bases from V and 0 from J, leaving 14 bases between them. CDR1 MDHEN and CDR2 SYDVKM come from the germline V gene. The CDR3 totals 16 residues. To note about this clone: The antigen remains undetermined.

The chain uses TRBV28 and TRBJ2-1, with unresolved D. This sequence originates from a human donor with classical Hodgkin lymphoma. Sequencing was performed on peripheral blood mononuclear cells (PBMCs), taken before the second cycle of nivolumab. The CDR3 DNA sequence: TGTGCCAGCAGTCGAGCCCGGCGGAGCTCCTACAATGAGCAGTTCTTC. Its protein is CASSRARRSSYNEQFF.